The 30 T cell receptor beta chains in this list originate from one sample, sequenced in a study of cytomegalovirus exposure and HLA in healthy donors. The PCR had 60 Vbeta and 13 Jbeta primers. Assay: immunoSEQ multiplex PCR; the TCRdb copy retains only in-frame clones and omits some. This sample's clone table lists 220,000 or so clones. The material sequenced was PBMCs. The receptors stem from a girl under 10 years old in good health and CMV-seropositive.

The rearrangement links TRBV19 to TRBJ1-5; D gene unclear. This CDR3 region has 14 residues. Trimming pared 3 bases from V and 4 bases from J, leaving 10 bases between. Per germline, CDR1 LNHDA and CDR2 SQIVND (reference sequence). Here the CDR3 reads CASSMGGPNQPQHF. The CDR3 DNA is TGTGCCAGTAGTATGGGAGGACCAAATCAGCCCCAGCATTTT.

This rearrangement joins TRBV5-6 to TRBJ2-1; D is perhaps TRBD2 (6 bases). CDR3 size: 13 residues. Germline V gives CDR1 SGHDT, CDR2 YYEEEE. The ends were cut back, 6 bases at V and 7 bases at J, with 14 bases in the middle. The DNA for the CDR3 is TGTGCCAGCACCATACTAGCCGGGAATGAGCAGTTCTTC. It specifies CASTILAGNEQFF.

The rearrangement uses TRBV28 and TRBJ1-5, with D possibly TRBD1 on 5 matching bases. Germline V gene sequence: CDR1 MDHEN, CDR2 SYDVKM. The CDR3 consists of 14 residues. The ends were cut back, 7 bases at V and 6 bases at J, with 16 bases in the middle. CDR3 nucleotides: TGTGCCAGCAATTTTATAGGGGCCGCTCAGCCCCAGCATTTT. This gives the protein CASNFIGAAQPQHF.

V and J are TRBV28 and TRBJ1-2, with a weak D call TRBD1 (5 bases). Germline CDR1 is MDHEN and CDR2 is SYDVKM. Trimming stripped 5 bases from V and 5 bases from J, with 12 bases between. This CDR3 is built from 13 residues. The CDR3 reads CASSPDSLYGYTF. In DNA, the CDR3 is TGTGCCAGCAGTCCCGACAGTCTATATGGCTACACCTTC.

The rearrangement uses TRBV2 and TRBJ2-3; TRBD1 aligns across 9 bases. This CDR3 contains 16 residues. Germline V gives CDR1 SNHLY, CDR2 FYNNEI. The V and J ends lost 6 bases and 11 bases, in that order; junction bases with no gene match: 18. This CDR3 reads CASRSPTGGLGGGQYF. CDR3 nucleotides: TGTGCCAGCAGGTCTCCCACAGGGGGCCTCGGTGGTGGGCAGTATTTT.

V usage is TRBV19 and J usage is TRBJ1-1; D is unresolved. Per the germline V gene, CDR1 is LNHDA and CDR2 is SQIVND (reference sequence). V gave up 9 bases and J gave up 0 bases, with 11 bases separating them. CDR3 length: 13 amino acids. The CDR3 spells CASGGRMNTEAFF. CDR3 DNA: TGTGCCAGCGGAGGGAGGATGAACACTGAAGCTTTCTTT.

The rearrangement uses TRBV7-9 and TRBJ1-2, with unresolved D. The CDR3 runs to 14 residues. Germline V gene data show CDR1 as SEHNR and CDR2 as FQNEAQ (reference sequence). The ends were cut back, 3 bases at V and 1 base at J, with 9 bases in the middle. The CDR3 spells CASSLEASNYGYTF. The CDR3 DNA follows: TGTGCCAGCAGCTTGGAGGCCAGTAACTATGGCTACACCTTC.

The rearrangement uses TRBV6-5 and TRBJ1-1; a weak D match, TRBD1 (6 bases). The germline V gene has CDR1 MNHEY and CDR2 SVGAGI. The CDR3 runs to 13 residues. The germline V and J ends were trimmed by 2 bases and 10 bases, with 14 bases remaining between them. CDR3: CASSYTDRSGAFF. Written as DNA, the CDR3 is TGTGCCAGCAGTTACACAGACAGGTCTGGAGCTTTCTTT.

The chain has TRBV5-4 and TRBJ1-1; D is undetermined. With 0 bases removed from V and 6 bases from J, the gap between germline ends came to 3 bases. This CDR3 contains 11 residues. The V gene's germline CDR1 is SGHNT and CDR2 YYREEE (reference sequence). The CDR3 spells CASSLEPEAFF. CDR3 sequence (DNA): TGTGCCAGCAGCTTGGAGCCTGAAGCTTTCTTT. The entire variable domain, with the rest obtained from reference TRBV5-4 and TRBJ1-1, is as follows: ETGVTQSPTHLIKTRGQQVTLRCSSQSGHNTVSWYQQALGQGPQFIFQYYREEENGRGNFPPRFSGLQFPNYSSELNVNALELDDSALYLCASSLEPEAFFGQGTRLTVV.

The CDR3 loop reads CASVGAGNLYGYTF. DNA for the CDR3: TGTGCCAGTGTTGGGGCAGGGAACCTCTATGGCTACACCTTC. This chain uses TRBV2 with TRBJ1-2; tentatively, D is TRBD1 (5 bases). Between the trimmed V and J ends, which lost 9 bases and 4 bases, there was a span of 18 bases. The CDR3 is 14 residues long. Germline CDR1 and CDR2: SNHLY and FYNNEI.

The chain uses TRBV28 and TRBJ1-2; tentatively, D is TRBD1 (6 bases). V lost 3 bases and J 7 bases, leaving 9 bases between the germline ends. Per germline, CDR1 MDHEN and CDR2 SYDVKM. The CDR3 consists of 12 residues. CDR3 sequence reads: CASSLATGGYTF. The CDR3 DNA sequence: TGTGCCAGCAGTTTGGCGACAGGTGGCTACACCTTC.

This chain links TRBV6-6 with TRBJ1-3; 7 positions agree with TRBD1. The V gene's germline CDR1 is MNHNY and CDR2 SVGAGI (reference sequence). The V and J ends lost 2 bases and 4 bases, in that order; junction bases with no gene match: 2. This CDR3 contains 14 residues. CDR3 in amino acids: CASSYQDRGNTIYF. The CDR3 coding sequence is TGTGCCAGCAGTTACCAGGACAGGGGAAACACCATATATTTT.

V is TRBV19 and J is TRBJ2-3; 12 bases match TRBD2. Trimming removed 4 bases from V and 5 bases from J; junction bases left unmatched: 7. The CDR3 is made up of 16 amino acids. Germline V gene sequence: CDR1 LNHDA, CDR2 SQIVND (reference sequence). CDR3: CASSSPSGRAGDTQYF. As DNA, the CDR3 is TGTGCCAGTAGTAGTCCTAGCGGGAGGGCCGGAGATACGCAGTATTTT.

The chain couples TRBV5-4 to TRBJ2-1; unclear D gene. CDR1 and CDR2 (germline): SGHNT, YYREEE (reference sequence). V was pared by 4 bases and J by 0 bases, with 20 bases between. This CDR3 is 18 amino acids long. The CDR3, as DNA: TGTGCCAGCAGCCCGCCGGTTGGGCAACTGGGCTCCTACAATGAGCAGTTCTTC. It is translated as CASSPPVGQLGSYNEQFF.

The V and J genes are TRBV5-1 and TRBJ1-2, with D possibly being TRBD1 (6 bases). V dropped 4 bases and J dropped 0 bases, with 13 bases sitting between them. Germline assignment: CDR1 SGHRS and CDR2 YFSETQ. The CDR3 extends over 15 amino acids. The CDR3 bases are TGCGCCAGCAGCCCTCTCCGGACAGCTAACTATGGCTACACCTTC. Translation: CASSPLRTANYGYTF.

The rearrangement uses TRBV19 and TRBJ2-2; 11 bases fit TRBD2. CDR1 is LNHDA and CDR2 is SQIVND in the germline V gene (reference sequence). The V and J ends lost 3 bases and 5 bases, in that order; junction bases with no gene match: 5. The CDR3 spans 16 residues. As DNA, the CDR3 is TGTGCCAGTAGTATTCCTAGCGGGAGGAAGACCGGGGAGCTGTTTTTT. This sequence encodes CASSIPSGRKTGELFF. The whole variable domain, filled in from reference TRBV19 and TRBJ2-2, reads DGGITQSPKYLFRKEGQNVTLSCEQNLNHDAMYWYRQDPGQGLRLIYYSQIVNDFQKGDIAEGYSVSREKKESFPLTVTSAQKNPTAFYLCASSIPSGRKTGELFFGEGSRLTVL.

The V and J genes are TRBV5-4 and TRBJ2-7, with 11 bases matching TRBD1. With V trimmed by 3 bases and J by 1 base, 3 bases remained unmatched. The CDR3 sequence is 15 residues long. Germline lookup yields CDR1 SGHNT and CDR2 YYREEE (reference sequence). The CDR3 nucleotides are TGTGCCAGCAGCTCCGGACAGGGGGCTTCCTACGAGCAGTACTTC. This translates into CASSSGQGASYEQYF.

This rearrangement joins TRBV11-2 to TRBJ1-2; TRBD1 aligns across 8 bases. Per the germline V gene, CDR1 is SGHAT and CDR2 is FQNNGV. With 2 bases clipped from V and 5 bases from J, the junction kept 10 bases outside the gene matches. The CDR3 spans 16 residues. In DNA, the CDR3 is TGTGCCAGCAGCTTACACCCAGGGGGCCGCGGGTATGGCTACACCTTC. Translating it yields CASSLHPGGRGYGYTF.

The chain is built from TRBV15 and TRBJ2-7, with a possible D match to TRBD2 (6 bases). Between the trimmed V and J ends, which lost 5 bases and 7 bases, there was a span of 18 bases. Germline CDR1 LNHNV, CDR2 YYDKDF (reference sequence). The CDR3 has 14 residues. The chain's CDR3 is CATSARGGGREQYF. The CDR3, as DNA: TGTGCCACCAGCGCCCGTGGTGGGGGGAGAGAGCAGTACTTC.

The rearrangement uses TRBV7-8 and TRBJ1-4; D may be TRBD1 (6 bases). The germline gives CDR1 SGHVS, CDR2 FQNEAQ. The CDR3 is 16 amino acids. The V and J ends lost 4 bases and 0 bases respectively, with 12 bases between them. The CDR3 nucleotides are TGTGCCAGCAGCTCGTTAGGACAGCCAACTAATGAAAAACTGTTTTTT. This encodes CASSSLGQPTNEKLFF.

V and J are TRBV6-5 and TRBJ2-7; tentatively, D is TRBD1 (5 bases). With 2 bases removed from V and 2 bases from J, the gap between germline ends came to 10 bases. Germline loops: CDR1 MNHEY, CDR2 SVGAGI. CDR3 length equals 14 residues. The CDR3: CASSYGASAYEQYF. The CDR3 bases are TGTGCCAGCAGTTACGGGGCATCCGCCTACGAGCAGTACTTC.

The chain joins TRBV11-2 to TRBJ2-7; D unresolved. This CDR3 spans 10 amino acids. V was clipped by 4 bases and J by 7 bases, with 5 bases between them. Germline V CDR1 and CDR2: SGHAT, FQNNGV. CDR3 region: CASSSVEQYF. The CDR3, as DNA: TGTGCCAGCAGCTCGGTTGAGCAGTACTTC. The full variable domain, rest sourced from reference TRBV11-2 and TRBJ2-7, is EAGVAQSPRYKIIEKRQSVAFWCNPISGHATLYWYQQILGQGPKLLIQFQNNGVVDDSQLPKDRFSAERLKGVDSTLKIQPAKLEDSAVYLCASSSVEQYFGPGTRLTVT.

This chain connects TRBV7-9 to TRBJ2-7; 8 bases are a match to TRBD1. Per germline, CDR1 SEHNR and CDR2 FQNEAQ (reference sequence). Germline trimming cut 5 bases from V and 2 bases from J; bases unmatched to any gene: 5. This CDR3 is 14 amino acids long. The CDR3 spells CASSPTGVTYEQYF. CDR3 bases: TGTGCCAGCAGCCCGACAGGGGTGACCTACGAGCAGTACTTC.

The V gene is TRBV14, the J gene TRBJ2-1, with 8 bases lining up with TRBD2. The CDR3 contains 14 residues. Germline V lookup: CDR1 SGHDN, CDR2 FVKESK. The V gene end was trimmed by 4 bases and the J gene end by 4 bases; junction bases not matched to a gene: 3. CDR3 bases: TGTGCCAGCAGCCCCTTAGCGGGGTACAATGAGCAGTTCTTC. Its protein product is CASSPLAGYNEQFF. The whole variable domain, remainder taken from reference TRBV14 and TRBJ2-1, is EAGVTQFPSHSVIEKGQTVTLRCDPISGHDNLYWYRRVMGKEIKFLLHFVKESKQDESGMPNNRFLAERTGGTYSTLKVQPAELEDSGVYFCASSPLAGYNEQFFGPGTRLTVL.

The CDR3 DNA follows: TGTGCCAGCAGTGTTGGCATCACAGATACGCAGTATTTT. Protein product: CASSVGITDTQYF. The chain uses TRBV6-4 and TRBJ2-3, with unresolved D. V was cut by 4 bases and J by 2 bases, with 7 bases left in between. This CDR3 comprises 13 residues. Germline V gives CDR1 MRHNA, CDR2 SNTAGT.

J is TRBJ2-7 and V is TRBV27; 11 bases agree with TRBD2. The CDR3 has 15 residues. Germline CDR1 MNHEY, CDR2 SMNVEV (reference sequence). Germline trimming cut 2 bases from V and 9 bases from J; bases unmatched to any gene: 9. This chain's CDR3 is CASSLILGTSGPQYF. The CDR3 DNA is TGTGCCAGCAGTTTAATTTTAGGGACTAGCGGACCGCAGTACTTC.

The chain couples TRBV28 to TRBJ2-7; 9 bases match TRBD1. V trimming: 4 bases; J trimming: 1 base; junction bases outside the gene matches: 8. The germline V gene has CDR1 MDHEN and CDR2 SYDVKM. The CDR3 totals 16 residues. The CDR3, as DNA: TGTGCCAGCAGTTCCCCCCGGGACAGGGTTTCCTACGAGCAGTACTTC. Protein sequence: CASSSPRDRVSYEQYF.

The chain employs TRBV30 and TRBJ1-5, with D uncertain. Trimming removed 0 bases from V and 3 bases from J, with 15 bases in between. Germline V CDR1 and CDR2: GTSNPN, SVGIG (reference sequence). CDR3 length: 16 amino acids. CDR3 amino acids: CAWSVPLGSINQPQHF. For the CDR3, the DNA is TGTGCCTGGAGTGTACCGTTGGGCAGCATCAATCAGCCCCAGCATTTT.

The chain employs TRBV27 and TRBJ2-3; weak D call: TRBD2 (6 bases). Trimming removed 7 bases from V and 8 bases from J, with 13 bases in between. The CDR3 contains 12 residues. Per the germline V gene, CDR1 is MNHEY and CDR2 is SMNVEV (reference sequence). CDR3 residues: CASNPLGGTQYF. The CDR3 region has the DNA TGTGCCAGCAATCCCCTCGGGGGTACGCAGTATTTT.

The chain has TRBV28 and TRBJ2-7; TRBD2 might be the D (6 bases). The CDR3 length is 13 residues. Germline CDR1 is MDHEN and CDR2 is SYDVKM. Trimming shortened V by 8 bases and J by 0 bases, and 11 bases separated the two germline ends. CDR3 sequence: CASGTGSSYEQYF. The CDR3 DNA reads as TGTGCCAGCGGCACCGGGAGCTCCTACGAGCAGTACTTC.